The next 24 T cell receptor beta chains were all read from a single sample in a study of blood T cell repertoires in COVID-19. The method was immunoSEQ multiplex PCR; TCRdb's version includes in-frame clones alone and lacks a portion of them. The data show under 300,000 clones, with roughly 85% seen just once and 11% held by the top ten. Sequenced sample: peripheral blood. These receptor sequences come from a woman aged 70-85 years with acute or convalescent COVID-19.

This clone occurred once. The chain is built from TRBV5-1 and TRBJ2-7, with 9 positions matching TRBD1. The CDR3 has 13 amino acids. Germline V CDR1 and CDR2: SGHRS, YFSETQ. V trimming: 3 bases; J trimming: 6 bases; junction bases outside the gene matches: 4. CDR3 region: CASSWDRAGEQYF. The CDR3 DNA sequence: TGCGCCAGCAGCTGGGACAGGGCTGGCGAGCAGTACTTC.

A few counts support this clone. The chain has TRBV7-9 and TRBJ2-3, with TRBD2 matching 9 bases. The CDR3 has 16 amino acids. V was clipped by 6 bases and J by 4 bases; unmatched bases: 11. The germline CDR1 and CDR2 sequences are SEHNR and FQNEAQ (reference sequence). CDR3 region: CASSSSGGRAADTQYF. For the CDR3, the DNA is TGTGCCAGCAGTTCCAGCGGGGGGCGGGCGGCAGATACGCAGTATTTT.

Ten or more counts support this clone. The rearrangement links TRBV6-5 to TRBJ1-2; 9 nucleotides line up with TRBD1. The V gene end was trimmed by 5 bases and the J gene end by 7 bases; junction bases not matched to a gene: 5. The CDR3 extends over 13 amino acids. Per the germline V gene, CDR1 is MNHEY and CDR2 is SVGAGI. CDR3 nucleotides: TGTGCCAGCAGTCCCGGGACAGGGTTTGGCTACACCTTC. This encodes CASSPGTGFGYTF.

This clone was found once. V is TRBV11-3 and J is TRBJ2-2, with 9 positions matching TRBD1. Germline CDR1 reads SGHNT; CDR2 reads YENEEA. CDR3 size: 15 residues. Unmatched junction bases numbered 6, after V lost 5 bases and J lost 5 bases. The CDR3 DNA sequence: TGTGCCAGCAGCCCTAACAGGGGGCGAACCGGGGAGCTGTTTTTT. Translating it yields CASSPNRGRTGELFF.

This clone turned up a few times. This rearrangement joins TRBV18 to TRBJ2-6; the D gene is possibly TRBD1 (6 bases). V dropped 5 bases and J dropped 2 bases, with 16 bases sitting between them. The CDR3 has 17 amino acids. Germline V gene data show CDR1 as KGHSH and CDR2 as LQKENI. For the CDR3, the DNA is TGTGCCAGCTCAGAACAGGGTGGAAAAGCTGGGGCCAACGTCCTGACTTTC. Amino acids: CASSEQGGKAGANVLTF.

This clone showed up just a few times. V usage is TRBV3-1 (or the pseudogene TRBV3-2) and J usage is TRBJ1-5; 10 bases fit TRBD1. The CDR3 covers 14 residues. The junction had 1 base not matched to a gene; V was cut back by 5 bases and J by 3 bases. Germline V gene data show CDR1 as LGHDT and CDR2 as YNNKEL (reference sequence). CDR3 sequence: CASSGTGDNQPQHF. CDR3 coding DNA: TGTGCCAGCAGCGGGACAGGGGACAATCAGCCCCAGCATTTT.

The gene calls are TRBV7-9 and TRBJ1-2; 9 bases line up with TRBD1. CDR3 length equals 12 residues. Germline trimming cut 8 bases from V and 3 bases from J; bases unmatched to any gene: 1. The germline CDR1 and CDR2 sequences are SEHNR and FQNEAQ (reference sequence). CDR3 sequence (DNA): TGTGCCAGCCGGGACAGGGACTATGGCTACACCTTC. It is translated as CASRDRDYGYTF.

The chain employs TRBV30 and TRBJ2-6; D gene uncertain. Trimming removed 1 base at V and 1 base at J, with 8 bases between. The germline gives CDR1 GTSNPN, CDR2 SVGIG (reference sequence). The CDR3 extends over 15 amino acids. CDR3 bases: TGTGCCTGGAGTGACCCAGGTTCTGGGGCCAACGTCCTGACTTTC. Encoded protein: CAWSDPGSGANVLTF. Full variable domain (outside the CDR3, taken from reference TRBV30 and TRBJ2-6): SQTIHQWPATLVQPVGSPLSLECTVEGTSNPNLYWYRQAAGRGLQLLFYSVGIGQISSEVPQNLSASRPQDRQFILSSKKLLLSDSGFYLCAWSDPGSGANVLTFGAGSRLTVL.

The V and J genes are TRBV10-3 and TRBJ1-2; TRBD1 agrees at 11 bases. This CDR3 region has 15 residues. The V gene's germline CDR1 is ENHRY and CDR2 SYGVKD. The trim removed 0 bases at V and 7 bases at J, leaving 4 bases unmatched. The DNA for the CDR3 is TGTGCCATCAGTGAGTCGGGGACAGGGGGTTTTGGCTACACCTTC. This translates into CAISESGTGGFGYTF.

CDR3 coding DNA: TGTGCCAGCAGCCTGAGGCCAGGGGGTTGGGGCTCCTATAATTCACCCCTCCACTTT. Translating gives CASSLRPGGWGSYNSPLHF. The V call is TRBV7-8, the J call TRBJ1-6; 7 bases map to TRBD1. With 5 bases clipped from V and 0 bases from J, the junction kept 13 bases outside the gene matches. The CDR3 loop spans 19 amino acids. From germline, CDR1 is SGHVS and CDR2 FQNEAQ. Full variable domain (rest looked up from reference TRBV7-8 and TRBJ1-6): GAGVSQSPRYKVAKRGQDVALRCDPISGHVSLFWYQQALGQGPEFLTYFQNEAQLDKSGLPSDRFFAERPEGSVSTLKIQRTQQEDSAVYLCASSLRPGGWGSYNSPLHFGNGTRLTVT.

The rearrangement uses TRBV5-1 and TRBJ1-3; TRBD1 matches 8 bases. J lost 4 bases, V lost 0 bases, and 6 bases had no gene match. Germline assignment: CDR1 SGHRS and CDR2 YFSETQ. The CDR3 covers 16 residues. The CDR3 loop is CASSLGGTGYGNTIYF. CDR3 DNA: TGCGCCAGCAGCTTGGGAGGGACAGGTTACGGAAACACCATATATTTT. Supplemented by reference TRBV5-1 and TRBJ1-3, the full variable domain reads KAGVTQTPRYLIKTRGQQVTLSCSPISGHRSVSWYQQTPGQGLQFLFEYFSETQRNKGNFPGRFSGRQFSNSRSEMNVSTLELGDSALYLCASSLGGTGYGNTIYFGEGSWLTVV.

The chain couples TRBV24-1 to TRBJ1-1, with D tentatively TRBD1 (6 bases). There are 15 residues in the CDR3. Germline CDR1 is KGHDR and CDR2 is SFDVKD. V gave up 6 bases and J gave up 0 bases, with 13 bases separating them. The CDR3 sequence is CATSPRGNMNTEAFF. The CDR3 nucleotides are TGTGCCACCAGTCCCAGGGGTAACATGAACACTGAAGCTTTCTTT.

CDR3 amino acids: CASSPGQGHEQYF. CDR3 sequence (DNA): TGTGCCAGCAGTCCAGGACAGGGCCACGAGCAGTACTTC. This sequence joins TRBV12-3 or TRBV12-4 and TRBJ2-7, with 8 bases identical to TRBD1. There are 13 residues in the CDR3. The junction had 5 bases not matched to a gene; V was cut back by 5 bases and J by 5 bases.

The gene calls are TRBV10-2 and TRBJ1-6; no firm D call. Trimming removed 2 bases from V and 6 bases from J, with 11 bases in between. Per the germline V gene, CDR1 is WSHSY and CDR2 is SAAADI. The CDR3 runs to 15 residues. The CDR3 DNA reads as TGCGCCAGCAGTGAGACGAGGAGGTTTAATTCACCCCTCCACTTT. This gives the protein CASSETRRFNSPLHF.

The CDR3, as DNA: TGTGCCAGCCGTGAACAGGGGGCCCAGGAAAAACTGTTTTTT. This translates into CASREQGAQEKLFF. V and J are TRBV18 and TRBJ1-4, with 9 bases that match TRBD1. This CDR3 has 14 amino acids. V trimming: 8 bases; J trimming: 8 bases; junction bases outside the gene matches: 9. CDR1 and CDR2 (germline): KGHSH, LQKENI. Variable domain in full (rest from reference TRBV18 and TRBJ1-4): NAGVMQNPRHLVRRRGQEARLRCSPMKGHSHVYWYRQLPEEGLKFMVYLQKENIIDESGMPKERFSAEFPKEGPSILRIQQVVRGDSAAYFCASREQGAQEKLFFGSGTQLSVL.

CDR3 nucleotides: TGTGCCAGCAGCTTCGTTAGGGAGGGTTCGACTTTCTTT. Its translation: CASSFVREGSTFF. The chain recombines TRBV7-8 with TRBJ1-1; D remains unclear. Deletions cut 3 bases from V and 12 bases from J, with 17 bases between. The germline CDR1 and CDR2 sequences are SGHVS and FQNEAQ. The CDR3 loop spans 13 amino acids.

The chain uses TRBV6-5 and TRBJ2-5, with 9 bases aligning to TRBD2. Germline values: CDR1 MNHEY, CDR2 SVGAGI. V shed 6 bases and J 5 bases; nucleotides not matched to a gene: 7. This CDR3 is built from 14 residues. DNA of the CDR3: TGTGCCAGCAGCCGCGGGGGGGCCGGGGAGACCCAGTACTTC. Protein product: CASSRGGAGETQYF.

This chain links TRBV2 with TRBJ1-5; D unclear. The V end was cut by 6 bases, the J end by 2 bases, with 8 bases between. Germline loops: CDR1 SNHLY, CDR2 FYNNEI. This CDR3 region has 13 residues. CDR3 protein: CASRQSRNQPQHF. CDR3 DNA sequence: TGTGCCAGCAGACAGTCCCGCAATCAGCCCCAGCATTTT. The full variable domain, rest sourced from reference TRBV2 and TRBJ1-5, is EPEVTQTPSHQVTQMGQEVILRCVPISNHLYFYWYRQILGQKVEFLVSFYNNEISEKSEIFDDQFSVERPDGSNFTLKIRSTKLEDSAMYFCASRQSRNQPQHFGDGTRLSIL.

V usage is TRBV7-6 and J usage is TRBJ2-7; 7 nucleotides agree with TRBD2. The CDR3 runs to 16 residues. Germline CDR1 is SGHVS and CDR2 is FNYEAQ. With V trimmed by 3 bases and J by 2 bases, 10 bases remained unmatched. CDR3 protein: CASSFSIPGGPYEQYF. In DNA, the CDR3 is TGTGCCAGCAGCTTCTCAATCCCGGGGGGTCCCTACGAGCAGTACTTC.

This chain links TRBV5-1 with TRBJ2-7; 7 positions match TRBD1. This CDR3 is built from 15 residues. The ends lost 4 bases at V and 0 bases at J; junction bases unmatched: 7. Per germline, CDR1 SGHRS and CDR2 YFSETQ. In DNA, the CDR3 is TGCGCCAGCAGCGCCCTGACAGGGAACTCCTACGAGCAGTACTTC. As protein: CASSALTGNSYEQYF.

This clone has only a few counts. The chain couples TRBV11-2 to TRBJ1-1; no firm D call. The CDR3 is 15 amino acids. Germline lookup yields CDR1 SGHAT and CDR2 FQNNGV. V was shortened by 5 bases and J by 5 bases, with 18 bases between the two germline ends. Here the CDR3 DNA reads TGTGCCAGCAGCCTATCCGGAGGCTTCGGGACTGAAGCTTTCTTT. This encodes CASSLSGGFGTEAFF.

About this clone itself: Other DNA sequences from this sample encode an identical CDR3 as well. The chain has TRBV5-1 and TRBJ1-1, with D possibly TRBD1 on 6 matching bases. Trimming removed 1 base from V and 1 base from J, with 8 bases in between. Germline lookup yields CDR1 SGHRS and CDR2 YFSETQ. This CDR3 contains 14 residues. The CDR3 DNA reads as TGCGCCAGCAGCTTGAGGGGACAGAACACTGAAGCTTTCTTT. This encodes CASSLRGQNTEAFF.

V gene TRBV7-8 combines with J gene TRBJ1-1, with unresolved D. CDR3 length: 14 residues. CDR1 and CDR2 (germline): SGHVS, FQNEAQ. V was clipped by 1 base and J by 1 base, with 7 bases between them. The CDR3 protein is CASSLDRQNTEAFF. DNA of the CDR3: TGTGCCAGCAGCTTAGACAGACAGAACACTGAAGCTTTCTTT.

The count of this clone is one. CDR3 loop: CASSVGTGVQPQHF. CDR3 in DNA: TGTGCCAGCAGCGTAGGAACAGGGGTCCAGCCCCAGCATTTT. V usage is TRBV9 and J usage is TRBJ1-5; 7 bases agree with TRBD1. Per germline, CDR1 SGDLS and CDR2 YYNGEE. V trimming: 0 bases; J trimming: 7 bases; junction bases outside the gene matches: 4. There are 14 residues in the CDR3.